One and the same sample provided the 16 T cell receptor beta chains below, sequenced in a study of CD8 T cells in ankylosing spondylitis. TCRdb processed the 5' RACE reads anew with MiXCR; each CDR3 protein has one entry. The sample lists around 450,000 distinct CDR3 sequences; 25% to 30% were seen once. For these receptors, no antigen is known. General observations from the study: Blood of patients with ankylosing spondylitis appeared to be characterized by a TCR beta motif of eight highly homologous variants.

The sample was blood, either unsorted or a sorted T cell fraction (not recorded which). The receptors were gathered from a male donor with ankylosing spondylitis.

J is TRBJ2-5 and V is TRBV5-1; the D call may be TRBD1 or TRBD2 (6 bases each). Germline V gene data show CDR1 as SGHRS and CDR2 as YFSETQ. The CDR3 loop spans 13 amino acids. Trimming took 5 bases from V and 4 from J, leaving 12 bases between them. In DNA form, the CDR3 reads TGCGCCAGCAGTCAAGGAGGGGGAGAGACCCAGTACTTC. Protein: CASSQGGGETQYF.

This clonotype occurred a few times. The chain has TRBV16 and TRBJ1-1; 7 positions match TRBD1. The CDR3 runs 15 residues. V shed 4 bases and J 4 bases; nucleotides not matched to a gene: 9. Germline loops: CDR1 KGHSY, CDR2 FQNENV. CDR3 coding DNA: TGTGCCAGCAGCCCGCCGACAGGGAGGGCCACTGAAGCTTTCTTT. Its translation is CASSPPTGRATEAFF. The variable domain in full, with the rest retrieved from reference TRBV16 and TRBJ1-1, is GEEVAQTPKHLVRGEGQKAKLYCAPIKGHSYVFWYQQVLKNEFKFLISFQNENVFDETGMPKERFSAKCLPNSPCSLEIQATKLEDSAVYFCASSPPTGRATEAFFGQGTRLTVV.

The table lists this clonotype with a few counts. The V call is TRBV20-1, the J call TRBJ1-6; perhaps TRBD1 as D (5 bases). Germline V gene sequence: CDR1 DFQATT, CDR2 SNEGSKA (reference sequence). The CDR3 contains 15 residues. Trimming shortened V by 1 base and J by 9 bases, and 16 bases separated the two germline ends. The CDR3 loop is CSARGPSRVGSPLHF. The CDR3 DNA follows: TGCAGTGCTAGAGGCCCCAGCAGGGTCGGTTCACCCCTCCACTTT.

This clonotype was counted only a few times. The gene calls are TRBV7-9 and TRBJ2-1; D might be TRBD2 (6 bases). Trimming removed 5 bases from V and 4 bases from J, with 15 bases in between. Germline V CDR1 and CDR2: SEHNR, FQNEAQ (reference sequence). This CDR3 is built from 15 residues. CDR3 DNA sequence: TGTGCCAGCAGCCCCCCCGGGGGTTCGTACAATGAGCAGTTCTTC. This encodes CASSPPGGSYNEQFF.

Notes on this clonotype: A single base separates this from a much larger clone, so it may be a read error. In DNA form, the CDR3 reads TGCGCCAGCAGCTTGGAGGAGGCAGATACGCAGTATTTT. Protein: CASSLEEADTQYF. V usage is TRBV5-1 and J usage is TRBJ2-3; TRBD2 might be the D (5 bases). The germline gives CDR1 SGHRS, CDR2 YFSETQ. The CDR3 sequence is 13 residues long. Deletions cut 0 bases from V and 4 bases from J, with 6 bases between.

The chain combines TRBV5-1 with TRBJ2-3; D may match TRBD1 or TRBD2 (5 bases each). V was trimmed by 2 bases and J by 2 bases, leaving 9 bases between them. The germline V gene has CDR1 SGHRS and CDR2 YFSETQ. CDR3 length: 14 residues. CDR3 nucleotide sequence: TGCGCCAGCAGCTTTCGAGGGGACACAGATACGCAGTATTTT. Its translation: CASSFRGDTDTQYF. Filled out from reference TRBV5-1 and TRBJ2-3, the complete variable domain reads KAGVTQTPRYLIKTRGQQVTLSCSPISGHRSVSWYQQTPGQGLQFLFEYFSETQRNKGNFPGRFSGRQFSNSRSEMNVSTLELGDSALYLCASSFRGDTDTQYFGPGTRLTVL.

This clonotype was observed a few times. The chain has TRBV5-1 and TRBJ2-7; 10 bases map to TRBD2. This CDR3 has 15 residues. J lost 1 base, V lost 0 bases, and 1 base had no gene match. Germline CDR1 and CDR2: SGHRS and YFSETQ. The CDR3 bases are TGCGCCAGCAGCTTGGTAGCGGGAGGTTCCTACGAGCAGTACGTC. Protein sequence: CASSLVAGGSYEQYV.

The chain couples TRBV29-1 to TRBJ1-1; 7 bases are a match to TRBD1. The CDR3 runs 12 residues. Looked up from germline, CDR1 is SQVTM and CDR2 is ANQGSEA. Losses at the gene ends were 5 bases for V and 3 bases for J; bases not matched to a gene: 3. Here the CDR3 DNA reads TGCAGCGTTCAGGGGGTAGACACTGAAGCTTTCTTT. Translation: CSVQGVDTEAFF.

The rearrangement links TRBV5-1 to TRBJ1-4, with D possibly TRBD1 on 5 matching bases. Trimming pared 6 bases from V and 4 bases from J, leaving 13 bases between. This CDR3 has 14 amino acids. Germline V CDR1 and CDR2: SGHRS, YFSETQ. The CDR3 spells CASNEGRVNEKLFF. The CDR3 nucleotides read TGCGCCAGCAACGAGGGACGGGTTAATGAAAAACTGTTTTTT.

The J gene is TRBJ2-5, the V gene TRBV5-1, with TRBD2 matching over 12 bases. The germline V gene has CDR1 SGHRS and CDR2 YFSETQ. The J segment lost 5 bases and the V segment lost 5 bases, leaving 10 bases of the junction unmatched. The CDR3 totals 16 residues. The CDR3 DNA reads TGCGCCAGCAGGGCCTCGACTAGCGGGAGTCGGGAGACCCAGTACTTC. This encodes CASRASTSGSRETQYF.

The chain links TRBV12-3 or TRBV12-4 to TRBJ1-1, with 7 bases that match TRBD1. V shed 8 bases and J 2 bases; nucleotides not matched to a gene: 11. The CDR3 length is 15 residues. The CDR3 bases are TGTGCCAGCTTTCAACGAGGACAGGTCAACACTGAAGCTTTCTTT. As protein: CASFQRGQVNTEAFF.

A few counts support this clonotype. The chain uses TRBV10-3 and TRBJ2-1, with TRBD2 as a possible D gene (6 bases). Trimming left V 4 bases short and J 5 bases short, with 21 bases between. The CDR3 runs to 17 residues. CDR1 and CDR2 from the germline V gene are ENHRY and SYGVKD. The CDR3 DNA reads as TGTGCCATCAGTGGACAACCTGGGGGGACGGACGACAATGAGCAGTTCTTC. The encoded protein is CAISGQPGGTDDNEQFF.

This sequence joins TRBV5-1 and TRBJ2-3; D unresolved. Trimming removed 6 bases at V and 0 bases at J, with 11 bases between. The CDR3 runs to 14 residues. Germline CDR1 SGHRS, CDR2 YFSETQ. This chain's CDR3 is CASTDLSSTDTQYF. DNA of the CDR3: TGCGCCAGCACCGACCTTTCTAGCACAGATACGCAGTATTTT.

This clonotype came up a few times. This rearrangement joins TRBV12-3 or TRBV12-4 to TRBJ1-3; D possibly corresponds to TRBD1 (5 bases). V was pared by 5 bases and J by 7 bases, with 18 bases between. CDR3 length equals 15 residues. As DNA, the CDR3 is TGTGCCAGCAGTCGCGACTTAGGGACGCGGAACACCATATATTTT. It yields the protein CASSRDLGTRNTIYF.

The V call is TRBV15, the J call TRBJ1-4, with D perhaps matching TRBD1 (5 bases). Per the germline V gene, CDR1 is LNHNV and CDR2 is YYDKDF (reference sequence). V shed 4 bases and J shed 7 bases, with 13 bases lying between them. This CDR3 is 14 amino acids long. The CDR3 loop is CATSTQVRGEKLFF. CDR3 bases: TGTGCCACCAGCACCCAGGTGAGGGGTGAAAAACTGTTTTTT.

This clonotype showed up just a few times. The chain uses TRBV29-1 and TRBJ2-1, with 9 bases identical to TRBD2. CDR1 is SQVTM, CDR2 ANQGSEA, per germline. The CDR3 is made up of 14 amino acids. J was trimmed by 6 bases and V by 5 bases; bases with no gene match: 8. The chain's CDR3 is CSVPGLAFVNEQFF. CDR3 bases: TGCAGCGTTCCGGGACTAGCATTTGTCAATGAGCAGTTCTTC.